This T cell receptor (beta chain) was recorded in a study of long-term antiretroviral therapy in people with HIV. Survey-level resolution applied to immunoSEQ assay v3.0. Sequenced by immunoSEQ multiplex PCR; TCRdb stores in-frame clones only, minus some. Here the sample spans 20,000 to 30,000 clones, 81% being singletons. In regard to this clone: Its antigen remains unknown.

Losses at the gene ends were 5 bases for V and 6 bases for J; bases not matched to a gene: 2. The CDR3 has 13 amino acids. Germline V gives CDR1 MNHEY, CDR2 SMNVEV (reference sequence). Findings and caveats of the study: No data were available on ART adherence, viral resistance or therapy changes. Among HIV repertoires, CDR3 length ranges were narrower than those of controls.

The material sequenced was unsorted PBMCs, taken at the start of antiretroviral therapy, before treatment. The clonotype comes from a woman aged 18 to 35 with HIV. The rearrangement uses TRBV27 and TRBJ2-7; 12 positions agree with TRBD2. CDR3 sequence reads: CASSRLAGVEQYF. The CDR3 region has the DNA TGTGCCAGCAGTCGACTAGCGGGGGTCGAGCAGTACTTC.